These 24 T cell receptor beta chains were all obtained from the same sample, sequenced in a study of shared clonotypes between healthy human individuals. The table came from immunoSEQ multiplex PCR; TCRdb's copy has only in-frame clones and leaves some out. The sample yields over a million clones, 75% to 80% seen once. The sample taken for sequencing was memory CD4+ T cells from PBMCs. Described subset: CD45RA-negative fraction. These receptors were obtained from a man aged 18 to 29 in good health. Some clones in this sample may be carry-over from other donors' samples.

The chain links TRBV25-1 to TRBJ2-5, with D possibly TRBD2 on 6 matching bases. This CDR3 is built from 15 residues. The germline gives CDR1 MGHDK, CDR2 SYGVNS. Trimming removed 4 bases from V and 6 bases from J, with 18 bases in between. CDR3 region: CASSAHGSRGKTQYF. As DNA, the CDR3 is TGTGCCAGCAGTGCCCACGGGAGCCGTGGCAAGACCCAGTACTTC.

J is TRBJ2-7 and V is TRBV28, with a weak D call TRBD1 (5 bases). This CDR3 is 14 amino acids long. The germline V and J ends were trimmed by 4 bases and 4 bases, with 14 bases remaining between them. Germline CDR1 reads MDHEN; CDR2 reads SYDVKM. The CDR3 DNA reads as TGTGCCAGCAGTTCCTTGACAGCGCCATACGAGCAGTACTTC. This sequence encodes CASSSLTAPYEQYF.

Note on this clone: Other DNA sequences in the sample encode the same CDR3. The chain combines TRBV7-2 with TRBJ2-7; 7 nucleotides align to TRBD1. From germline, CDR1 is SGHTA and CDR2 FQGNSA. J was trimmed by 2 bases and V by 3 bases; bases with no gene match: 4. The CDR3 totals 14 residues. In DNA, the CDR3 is TGTGCCAGCAGCTTGCGGACAGGAACCTACGAGCAGTACTTC. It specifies CASSLRTGTYEQYF.

The CDR3: CASSLRAGSNGYTF. The CDR3 nucleotides are TGTGCCAGCAGCTTGCGGGCAGGGTCTAATGGCTACACCTTC. The chain carries TRBV5-4 and TRBJ1-2, with D possibly TRBD1 on 5 matching bases. CDR1 and CDR2 from the germline V gene are SGHNT and YYREEE (reference sequence). The CDR3 contains 14 residues. V gave up 1 base and J gave up 6 bases, with 13 bases separating them.

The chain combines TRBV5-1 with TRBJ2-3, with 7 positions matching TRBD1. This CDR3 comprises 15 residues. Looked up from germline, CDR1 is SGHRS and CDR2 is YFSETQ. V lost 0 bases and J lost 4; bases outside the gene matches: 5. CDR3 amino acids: CASSLGQGPADTQYF. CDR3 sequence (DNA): TGCGCCAGCAGCTTGGGACAGGGTCCCGCAGATACGCAGTATTTT.

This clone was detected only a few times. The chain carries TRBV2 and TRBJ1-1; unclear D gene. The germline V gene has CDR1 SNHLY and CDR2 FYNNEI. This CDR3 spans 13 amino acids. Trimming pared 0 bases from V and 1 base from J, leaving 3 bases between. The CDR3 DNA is TGTGCCAGCAGTGAAGCAGAGAACACTGAAGCTTTCTTT. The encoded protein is CASSEAENTEAFF.

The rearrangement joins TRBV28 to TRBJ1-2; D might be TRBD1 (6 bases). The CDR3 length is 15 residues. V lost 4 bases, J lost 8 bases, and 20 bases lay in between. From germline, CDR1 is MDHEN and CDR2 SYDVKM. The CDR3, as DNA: TGTGCCAGCAGTTCCTCCGGACAGCCGCTTGGCGGCTACACCTTC. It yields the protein CASSSSGQPLGGYTF.

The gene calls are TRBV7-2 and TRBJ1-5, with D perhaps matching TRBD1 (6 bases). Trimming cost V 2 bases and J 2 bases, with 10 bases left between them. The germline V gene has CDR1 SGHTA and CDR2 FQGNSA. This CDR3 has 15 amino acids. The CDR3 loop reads CASSLTAGGNQPQHF. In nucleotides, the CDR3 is TGTGCCAGCAGCTTAACGGCAGGGGGCAATCAGCCCCAGCATTTT.

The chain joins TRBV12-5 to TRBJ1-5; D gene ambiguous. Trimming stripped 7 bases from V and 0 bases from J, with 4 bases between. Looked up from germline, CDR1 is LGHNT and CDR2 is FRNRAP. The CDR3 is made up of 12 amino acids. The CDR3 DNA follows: TGTGCTAGTGCCTATAGCAATCAGCCCCAGCATTTT. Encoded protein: CASAYSNQPQHF.

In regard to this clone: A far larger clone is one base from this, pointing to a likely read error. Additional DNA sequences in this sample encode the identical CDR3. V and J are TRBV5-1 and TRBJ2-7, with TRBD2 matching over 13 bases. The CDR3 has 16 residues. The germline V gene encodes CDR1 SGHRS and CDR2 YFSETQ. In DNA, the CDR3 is TGCGCCAGCAGCTTGGAAGGGACTAGCGGGATCTACGAGCAGTATTTC. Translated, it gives CASSLEGTSGIYEQYF. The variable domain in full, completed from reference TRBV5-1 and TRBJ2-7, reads KAGVTQTPRYLIKTRGQQVTLSCSPISGHRSVSWYQQTPGQGLQFLFEYFSETQRNKGNFPGRFSGRQFSNSRSEMNVSTLELGDSALYLCASSLEGTSGIYEQYFGPGTRLTVT.

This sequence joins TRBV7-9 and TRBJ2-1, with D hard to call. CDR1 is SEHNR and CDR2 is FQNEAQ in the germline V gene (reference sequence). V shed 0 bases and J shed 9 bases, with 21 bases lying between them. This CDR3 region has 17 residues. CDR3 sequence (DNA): TGTGCCAGCAGCTTAGCCCCCAGGACCACTGGATGGGGTGAGCAGTTCTTC. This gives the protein CASSLAPRTTGWGEQFF. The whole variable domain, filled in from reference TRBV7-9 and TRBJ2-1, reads DTGVSQNPRHKITKRGQNVTFRCDPISEHNRLYWYRQTLGQGPEFLTYFQNEAQLEKSRLLSDRFSAERPKGSFSTLEIQRTEQGDSAMYLCASSLAPRTTGWGEQFFGPGTRLTVL.

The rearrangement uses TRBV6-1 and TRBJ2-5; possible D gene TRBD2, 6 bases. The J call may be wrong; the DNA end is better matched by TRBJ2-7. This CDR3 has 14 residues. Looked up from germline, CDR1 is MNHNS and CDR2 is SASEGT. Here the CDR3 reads CASSTGTLSYEQYF. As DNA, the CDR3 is TGTGCCAGCAGTACCGGGACTCTTTCCTACGAGCAGTACTTC.

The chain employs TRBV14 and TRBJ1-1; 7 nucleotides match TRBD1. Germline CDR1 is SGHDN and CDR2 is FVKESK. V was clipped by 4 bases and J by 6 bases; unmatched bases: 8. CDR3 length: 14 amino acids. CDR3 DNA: TGTGCCAGCAGCCCCAGGGGGTTGAGGGCTGAAGCTTTCTTT. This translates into CASSPRGLRAEAFF.

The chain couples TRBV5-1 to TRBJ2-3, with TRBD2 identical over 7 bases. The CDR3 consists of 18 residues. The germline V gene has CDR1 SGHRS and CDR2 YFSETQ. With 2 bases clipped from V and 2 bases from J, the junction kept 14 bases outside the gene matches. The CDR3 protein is CASSFSRWSSGFTDTQYF. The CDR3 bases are TGCGCCAGCAGCTTCTCTCGGTGGTCTAGCGGTTTCACAGATACGCAGTATTTT. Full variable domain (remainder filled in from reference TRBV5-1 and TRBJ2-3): KAGVTQTPRYLIKTRGQQVTLSCSPISGHRSVSWYQQTPGQGLQFLFEYFSETQRNKGNFPGRFSGRQFSNSRSEMNVSTLELGDSALYLCASSFSRWSSGFTDTQYFGPGTRLTVL.

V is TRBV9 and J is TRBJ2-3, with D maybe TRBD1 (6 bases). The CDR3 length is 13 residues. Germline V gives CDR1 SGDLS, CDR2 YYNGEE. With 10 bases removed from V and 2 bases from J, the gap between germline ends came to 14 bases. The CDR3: CALIDRYTDTQYF. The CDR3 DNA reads TGTGCCTTGATAGACAGGTACACAGATACGCAGTATTTT.

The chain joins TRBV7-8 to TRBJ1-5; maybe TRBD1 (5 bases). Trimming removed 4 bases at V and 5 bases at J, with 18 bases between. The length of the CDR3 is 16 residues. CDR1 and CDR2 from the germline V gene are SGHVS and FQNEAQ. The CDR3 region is CASSSGTYLPHQPQHF. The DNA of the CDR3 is TGTGCCAGCAGCTCCGGGACTTACCTACCACATCAGCCCCAGCATTTT. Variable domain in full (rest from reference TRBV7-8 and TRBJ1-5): GAGVSQSPRYKVAKRGQDVALRCDPISGHVSLFWYQQALGQGPEFLTYFQNEAQLDKSGLPSDRFFAERPEGSVSTLKIQRTQQEDSAVYLCASSSGTYLPHQPQHFGDGTRLSIL.

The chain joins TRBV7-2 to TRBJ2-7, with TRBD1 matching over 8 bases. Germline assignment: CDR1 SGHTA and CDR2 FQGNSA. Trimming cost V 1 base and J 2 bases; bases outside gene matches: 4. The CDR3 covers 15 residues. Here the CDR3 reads CASSLGPDRAYEQYF. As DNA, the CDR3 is TGTGCCAGCAGCTTAGGACCGGACAGGGCCTACGAGCAGTACTTC.

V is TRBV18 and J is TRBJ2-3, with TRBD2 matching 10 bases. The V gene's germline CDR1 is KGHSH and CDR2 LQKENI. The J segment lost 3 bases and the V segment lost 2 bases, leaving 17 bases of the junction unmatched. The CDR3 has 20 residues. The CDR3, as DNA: TGTGCCAGCTCACCATTCTCCGGGCTAGCGGGAGACGAGGGAACAGATACGCAGTATTTT. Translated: CASSPFSGLAGDEGTDTQYF.

CDR3 sequence reads: CAISPQNTGELFF. Here the CDR3 DNA reads TGTGCCATCAGCCCTCAGAACACCGGGGAGCTGTTTTTT. V gene TRBV10-3 combines with J gene TRBJ2-2; D remains ambiguous. This CDR3 spans 13 amino acids. Germline V gene sequence: CDR1 ENHRY, CDR2 SYGVKD. Trimming took off 6 bases at V and 1 base at J, with 6 bases between the two ends.

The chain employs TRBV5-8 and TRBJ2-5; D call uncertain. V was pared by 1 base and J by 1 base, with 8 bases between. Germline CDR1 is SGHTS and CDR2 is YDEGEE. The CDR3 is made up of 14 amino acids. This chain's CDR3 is CASSLLGFQETQYF. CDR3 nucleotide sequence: TGTGCCAGCAGCTTGTTAGGATTCCAAGAGACCCAGTACTTC.

The CDR3 is CASRTGTGFNYGYTF. CDR3 DNA sequence: TGTGCCAGCAGGACCGGGACAGGGTTTAACTATGGCTACACCTTC. The chain joins TRBV28 to TRBJ1-2, with 9 nucleotides matching TRBD1. CDR3 length equals 15 residues. The V and J ends lost 6 bases and 1 base, in that order; junction bases with no gene match: 6. CDR1 is MDHEN, CDR2 SYDVKM, per germline.

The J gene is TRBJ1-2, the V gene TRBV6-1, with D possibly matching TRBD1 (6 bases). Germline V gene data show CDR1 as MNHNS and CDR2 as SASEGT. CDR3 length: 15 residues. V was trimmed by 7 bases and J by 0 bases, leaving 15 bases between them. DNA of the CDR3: TGTGCCAGCAACCCCGGACAGAATCCTAACTATGGCTACACCTTC. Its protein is CASNPGQNPNYGYTF.

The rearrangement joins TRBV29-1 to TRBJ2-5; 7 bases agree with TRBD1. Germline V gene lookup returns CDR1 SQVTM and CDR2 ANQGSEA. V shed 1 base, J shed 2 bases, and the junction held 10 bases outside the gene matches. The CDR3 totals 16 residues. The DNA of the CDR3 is TGCAGCGTTGAAGGGGAAGGGGGCGTAGGTCAAGAGACCCAGTACTTC. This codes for CSVEGEGGVGQETQYF.

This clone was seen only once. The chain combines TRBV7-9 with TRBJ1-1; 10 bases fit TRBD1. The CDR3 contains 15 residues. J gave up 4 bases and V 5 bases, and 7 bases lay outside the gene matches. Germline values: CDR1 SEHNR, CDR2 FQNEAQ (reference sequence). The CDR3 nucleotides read TGTGCCAGCAGCAGGGGACAGGGGTTTGGCACTGAAGCTTTCTTT. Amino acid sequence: CASSRGQGFGTEAFF.